This TCR beta chain comes out of a study of T cells after yellow fever vaccination. Study results and limitations: Any FACS-sorted repertoire could hold abundant clonotypes that contaminate it from the bulk population. At less than 97% for CD4 and 75% to 90% for CD8, most primary-vaccination clones showed up again after the booster.

This clonotype was observed a handful of times. Its target is not known. Germline V gene lookup returns CDR1 SGHDN and CDR2 FVKESK. This CDR3 has 14 residues. V gave up 5 bases and J gave up 4 bases, with 13 bases separating them. TCRdb fed the 5' RACE reads into MiXCR, producing one record per CDR3 protein. In the table there are over 300,000 distinct CDR3 sequences, 6.8% of which are singletons. This sample comprised PBMCs, obtained around 45 days after the first yellow fever vaccination. This rearrangement joins TRBV14 to TRBJ2-3; D gene uncertain. The TCR sequence derives from a man younger than 35 who received the YFV17D yellow fever vaccine. The CDR3 protein is CASSSDRFADTQYF. The CDR3 nucleotides are TGTGCCAGCAGCTCGGACCGGTTTGCAGATACGCAGTATTTT.